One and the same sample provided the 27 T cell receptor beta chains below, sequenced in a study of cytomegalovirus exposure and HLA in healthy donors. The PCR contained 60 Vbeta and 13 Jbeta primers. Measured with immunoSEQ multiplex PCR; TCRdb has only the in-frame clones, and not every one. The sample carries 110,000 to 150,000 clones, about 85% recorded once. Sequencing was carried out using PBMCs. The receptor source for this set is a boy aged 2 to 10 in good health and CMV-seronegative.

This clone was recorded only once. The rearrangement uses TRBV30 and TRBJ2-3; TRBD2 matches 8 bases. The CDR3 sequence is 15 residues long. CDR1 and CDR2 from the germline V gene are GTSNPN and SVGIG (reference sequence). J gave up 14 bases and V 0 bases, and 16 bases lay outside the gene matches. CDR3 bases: TGTGCCTGGAGTGTATTAGAGGCGGCGGGAGGAAGGGGGTATTTT. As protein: CAWSVLEAAGGRGYF.

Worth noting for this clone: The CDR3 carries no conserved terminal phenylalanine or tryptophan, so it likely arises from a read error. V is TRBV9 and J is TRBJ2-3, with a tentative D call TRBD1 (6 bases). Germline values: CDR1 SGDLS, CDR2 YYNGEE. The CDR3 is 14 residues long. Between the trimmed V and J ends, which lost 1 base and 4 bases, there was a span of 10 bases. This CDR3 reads CASSVLGAPDTQYL. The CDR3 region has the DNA TGTGCCAGCAGCGTACTGGGGGCCCCAGATACGCAGTATCTT.

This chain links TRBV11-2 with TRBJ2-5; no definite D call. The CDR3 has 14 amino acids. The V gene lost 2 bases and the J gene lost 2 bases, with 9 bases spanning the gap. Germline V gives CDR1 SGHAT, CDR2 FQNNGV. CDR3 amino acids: CASSLNPVQETQYF. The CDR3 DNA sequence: TGTGCCAGCAGCTTAAATCCCGTTCAAGAGACCCAGTACTTC.

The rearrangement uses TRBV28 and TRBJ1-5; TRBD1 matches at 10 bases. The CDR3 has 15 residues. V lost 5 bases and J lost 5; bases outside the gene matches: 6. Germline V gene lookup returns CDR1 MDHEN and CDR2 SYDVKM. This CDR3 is CASSLPGQGYQPQHF. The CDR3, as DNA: TGTGCCAGCAGTCTACCGGGACAGGGGTATCAGCCCCAGCATTTT.

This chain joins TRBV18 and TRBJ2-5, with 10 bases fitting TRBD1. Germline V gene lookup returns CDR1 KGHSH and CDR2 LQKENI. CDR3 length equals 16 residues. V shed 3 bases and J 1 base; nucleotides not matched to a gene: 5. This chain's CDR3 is CASSPYRDRGQETQYF. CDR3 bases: TGTGCCAGCTCACCGTACCGGGACAGGGGCCAAGAGACCCAGTACTTC.

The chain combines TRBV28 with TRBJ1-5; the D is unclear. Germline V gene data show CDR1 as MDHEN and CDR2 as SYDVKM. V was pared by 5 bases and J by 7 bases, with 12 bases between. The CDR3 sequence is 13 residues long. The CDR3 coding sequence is TGTGCCAGCAGTCCCCGAACTTGGCAGCCCCAGCATTTT. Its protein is CASSPRTWQPQHF.

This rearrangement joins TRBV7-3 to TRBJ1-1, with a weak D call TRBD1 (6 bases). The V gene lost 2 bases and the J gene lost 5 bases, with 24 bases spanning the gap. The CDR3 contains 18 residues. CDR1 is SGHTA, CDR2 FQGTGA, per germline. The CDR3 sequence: CASSLSRVIGQSRTEAFF. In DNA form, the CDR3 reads TGTGCCAGCAGCTTATCAAGAGTCATCGGACAGTCGCGTACTGAAGCTTTCTTT.

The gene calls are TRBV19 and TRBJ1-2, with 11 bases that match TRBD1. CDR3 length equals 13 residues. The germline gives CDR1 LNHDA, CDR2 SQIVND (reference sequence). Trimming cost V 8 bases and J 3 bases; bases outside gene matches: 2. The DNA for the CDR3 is TGTGCCAGTCGGGGACAGGGGGACTATGGCTACACCTTC. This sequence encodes CASRGQGDYGYTF.

CDR3 DNA: TGTGCCAGCAGTGAGGGCAGGGTGTTAGACGAGCAGTACTTC. Residues: CASSEGRVLDEQYF. This chain links TRBV2 with TRBJ2-7; D is perhaps TRBD1 (5 bases). V lost 3 bases to trimming and J lost 5 bases, with 14 bases between them. This CDR3 contains 14 residues. The germline V gene encodes CDR1 SNHLY and CDR2 FYNNEI.

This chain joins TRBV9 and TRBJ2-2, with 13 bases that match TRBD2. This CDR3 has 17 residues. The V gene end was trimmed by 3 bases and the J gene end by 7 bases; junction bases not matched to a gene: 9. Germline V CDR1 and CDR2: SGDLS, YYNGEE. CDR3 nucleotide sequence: TGTGCCAGCAGCGCAAGGACTAGCGGGAGTTGGAACGGGGAGCTGTTTTTT. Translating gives CASSARTSGSWNGELFF.

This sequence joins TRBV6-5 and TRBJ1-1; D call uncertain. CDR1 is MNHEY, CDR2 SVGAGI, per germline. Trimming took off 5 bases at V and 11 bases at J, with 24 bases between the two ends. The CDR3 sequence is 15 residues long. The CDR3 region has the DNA TGTGCCAGCAGTCGGTCGTTTCGGGGAGGGATAGGGGCTTTCTTT. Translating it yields CASSRSFRGGIGAFF.

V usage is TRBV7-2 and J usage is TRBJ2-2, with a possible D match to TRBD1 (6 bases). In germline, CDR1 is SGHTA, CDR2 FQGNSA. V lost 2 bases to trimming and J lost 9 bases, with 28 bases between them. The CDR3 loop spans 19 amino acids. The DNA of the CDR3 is TGTGCCAGCAGCTTAAGGGGGTTGACACCTTTGAACACCGGGTGGGAGCTGTTTTTT. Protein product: CASSLRGLTPLNTGWELFF.

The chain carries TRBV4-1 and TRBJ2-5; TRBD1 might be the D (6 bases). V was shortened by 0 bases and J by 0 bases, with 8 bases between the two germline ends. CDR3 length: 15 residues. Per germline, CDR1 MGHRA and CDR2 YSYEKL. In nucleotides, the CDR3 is TGCGCCAGCAGCCAAGAGACAGGCCACCAAGAGACCCAGTACTTC. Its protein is CASSQETGHQETQYF.

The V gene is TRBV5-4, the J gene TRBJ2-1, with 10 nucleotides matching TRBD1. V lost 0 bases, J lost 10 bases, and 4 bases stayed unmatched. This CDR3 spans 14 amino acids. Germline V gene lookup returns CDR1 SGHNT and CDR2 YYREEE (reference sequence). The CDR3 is CASSLGQGAREQFF. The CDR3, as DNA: TGTGCCAGCAGCTTGGGACAGGGGGCTCGGGAGCAGTTCTTC.

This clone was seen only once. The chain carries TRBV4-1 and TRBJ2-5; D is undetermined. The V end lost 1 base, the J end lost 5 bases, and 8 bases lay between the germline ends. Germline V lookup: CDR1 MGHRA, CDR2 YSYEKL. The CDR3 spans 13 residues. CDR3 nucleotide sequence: TGCGCCAGCAGCCAAGTCCGGTCGGAGACCCAGTACTTC. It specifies CASSQVRSETQYF.

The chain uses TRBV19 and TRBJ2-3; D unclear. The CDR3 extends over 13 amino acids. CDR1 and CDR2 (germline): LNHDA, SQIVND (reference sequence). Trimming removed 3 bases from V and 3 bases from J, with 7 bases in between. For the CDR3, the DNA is TGTGCCAGTAGTATTTCCGGGACAGATACGCAGTATTTT. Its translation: CASSISGTDTQYF. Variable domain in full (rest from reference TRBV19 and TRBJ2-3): DGGITQSPKYLFRKEGQNVTLSCEQNLNHDAMYWYRQDPGQGLRLIYYSQIVNDFQKGDIAEGYSVSREKKESFPLTVTSAQKNPTAFYLCASSISGTDTQYFGPGTRLTVL.

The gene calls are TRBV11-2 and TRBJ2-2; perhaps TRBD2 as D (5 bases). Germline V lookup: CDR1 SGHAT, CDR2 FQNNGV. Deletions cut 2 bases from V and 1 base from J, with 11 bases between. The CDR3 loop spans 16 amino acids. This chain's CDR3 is CASSLIRGQNTGELFF. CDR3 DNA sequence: TGTGCCAGCAGCTTAATCCGAGGGCAGAACACCGGGGAGCTGTTTTTT.

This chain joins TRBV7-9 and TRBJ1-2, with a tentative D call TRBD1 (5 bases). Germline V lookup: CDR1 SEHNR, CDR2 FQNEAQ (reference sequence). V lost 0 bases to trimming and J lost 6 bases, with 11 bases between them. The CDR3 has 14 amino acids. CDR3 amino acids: CASSLAGAGNGYTF. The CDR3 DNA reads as TGTGCCAGCAGCTTAGCTGGGGCAGGGAATGGCTACACCTTC.

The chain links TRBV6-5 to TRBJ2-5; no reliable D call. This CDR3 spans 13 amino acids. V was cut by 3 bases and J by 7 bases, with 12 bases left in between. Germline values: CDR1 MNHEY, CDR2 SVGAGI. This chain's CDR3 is CASSYNSGGTQYF. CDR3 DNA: TGTGCCAGCAGTTATAACAGTGGTGGGACCCAGTACTTC.

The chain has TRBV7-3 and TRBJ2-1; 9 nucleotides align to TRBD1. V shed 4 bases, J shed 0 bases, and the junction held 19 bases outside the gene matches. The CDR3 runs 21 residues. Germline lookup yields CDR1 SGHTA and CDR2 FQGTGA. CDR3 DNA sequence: TGTGCCAGCAGCTCGCCAACCGGGACAGGGTCGGGGGGTAGCTCCTACAATGAGCAGTTCTTC. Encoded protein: CASSSPTGTGSGGSSYNEQFF.

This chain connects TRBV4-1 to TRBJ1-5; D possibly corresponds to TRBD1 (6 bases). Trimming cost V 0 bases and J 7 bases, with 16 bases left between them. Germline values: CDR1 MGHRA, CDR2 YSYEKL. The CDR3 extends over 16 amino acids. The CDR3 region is CASSQDRPGVGQPQHF. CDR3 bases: TGCGCCAGCAGCCAAGATCGGCCAGGGGTAGGCCAGCCCCAGCATTTT.

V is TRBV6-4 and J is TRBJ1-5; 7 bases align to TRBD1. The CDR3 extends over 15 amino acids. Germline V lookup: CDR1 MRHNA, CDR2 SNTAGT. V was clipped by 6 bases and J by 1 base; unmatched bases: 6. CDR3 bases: TGTGCCAGCAGCGGCGACAGGGTCAGCAATCAGCCCCAGCATTTT. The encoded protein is CASSGDRVSNQPQHF.

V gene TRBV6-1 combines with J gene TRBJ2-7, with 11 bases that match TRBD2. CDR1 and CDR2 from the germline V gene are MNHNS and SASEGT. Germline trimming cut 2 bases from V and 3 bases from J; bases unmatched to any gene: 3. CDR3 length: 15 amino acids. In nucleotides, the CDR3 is TGTGCCAGCAGTGAAACTACTAGCGGGGGCTACGAGCAGTACTTC. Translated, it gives CASSETTSGGYEQYF.

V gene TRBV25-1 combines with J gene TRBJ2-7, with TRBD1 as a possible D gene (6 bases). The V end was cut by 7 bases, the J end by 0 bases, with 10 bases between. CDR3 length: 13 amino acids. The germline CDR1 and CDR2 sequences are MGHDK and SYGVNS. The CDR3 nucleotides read TGTGCCAGCAAGGGACAAAACTCCTACGAGCAGTACTTC. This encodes CASKGQNSYEQYF.

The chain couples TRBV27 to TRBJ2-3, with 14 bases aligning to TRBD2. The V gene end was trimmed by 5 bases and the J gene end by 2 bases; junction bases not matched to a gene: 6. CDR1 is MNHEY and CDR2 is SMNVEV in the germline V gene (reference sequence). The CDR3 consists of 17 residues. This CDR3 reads CASSRLAGGRDTDTQYF. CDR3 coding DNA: TGTGCCAGCAGTCGACTAGCGGGGGGGCGGGACACAGATACGCAGTATTTT.

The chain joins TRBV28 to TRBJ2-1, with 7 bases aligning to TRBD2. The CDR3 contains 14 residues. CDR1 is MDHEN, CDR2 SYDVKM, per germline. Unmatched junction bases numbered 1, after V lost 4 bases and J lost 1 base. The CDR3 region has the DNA TGTGCCAGCAGTTGGGGGGGGTCCTACAATGAGCAGTTCTTC. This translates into CASSWGGSYNEQFF. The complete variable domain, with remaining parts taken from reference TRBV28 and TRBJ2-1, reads DVKVTQSSRYLVKRTGEKVFLECVQDMDHENMFWYRQDPGLGLRLIYFSYDVKMKEKGDIPEGYSVSREKKERFSLILESASTNQTSMYLCASSWGGSYNEQFFGPGTRLTVL.

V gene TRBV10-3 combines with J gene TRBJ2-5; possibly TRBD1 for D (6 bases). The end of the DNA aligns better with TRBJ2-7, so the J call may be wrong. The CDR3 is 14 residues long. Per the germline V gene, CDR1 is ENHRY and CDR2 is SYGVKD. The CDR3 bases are TGTGCCATCAGTGGGACAGCTCAGACCTACGAGCAGTACTTC. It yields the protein CAISGTAQTYEQYF.